Many counts were recorded for the clone carrying this TCR beta chain. The data derive from a study of T-cell reconstitution after alpha-beta-depleted transplantation in children. V was cut by 2 bases and J by 2 bases, with 10 bases left in between. The CDR3 consists of 14 residues. The authors prepared the TCRbeta library with unique molecular identifiers. MiXCR, run by TCRdb on the PCR reads, gives a single entry per CDR3 protein. The sample records fewer than 120,000 distinct CDR3 sequences, around a tenth being singletons. The sequenced sample was PBMCs from the stem cell graft donor, obtained from the stem cell graft. The V gene is TRBV12-3 or TRBV12-4, the J gene TRBJ2-7; no definite D call. This sequence was found in a human donor who donated a stem cell graft to a child with acute lymphoblastic leukemia. The CDR3 region has the DNA TGTGCCAGCAGTTTATTCGGCAGTCCCTACGAGCAGTACTTC. It encodes CASSLFGSPYEQYF.